This TCR beta chain was obtained from a study of cytomegalovirus exposure and HLA in healthy donors. General study findings and limits: Sequencing likely caused a cluster of highly shared sequence variants.

PCR involved 60 Vbeta and 13 Jbeta primers. This table comes from immunoSEQ multiplex PCR, and its TCRdb copy is limited to in-frame clones, with some not included. This table holds roughly 100,000 clones, roughly 82% found once. As concerns this clone: Its antigen is not known.

Germline V lookup: CDR1 SGHTS, CDR2 YDEGEE. The CDR3 has 14 residues. V trimming: 4 bases; J trimming: 6 bases; junction bases outside the gene matches: 4. The source is a woman aged 45-65 years in good health and CMV-seropositive. What was sequenced was PBMCs. V is TRBV5-8 and J is TRBJ1-4; 9 bases line up with TRBD1. The CDR3 is CASSPRDRDEKLFF. The CDR3 DNA follows: TGTGCCAGCAGCCCCCGGGACAGGGATGAAAAACTGTTTTTT.